This T cell receptor (beta chain) came from a study of T cell therapy after organ transplantation. Whole-study findings and limits: Reconstitution after therapy seemingly combined transferred and product-undetected endogenous clonotypes.

In regard to this clone: The antigen is not known.

The table came from immunoSEQ multiplex PCR; TCRdb's copy has only in-frame clones and leaves some out. This sample has about 1,500 clones; about two thirds occur once, and the top ten carry less than 65%. As for time point: 20-29 weeks after completion of therapy. Germline values: CDR1 LNHDA, CDR2 SQIVND (reference sequence). The CDR3 is 16 residues long. V lost 6 bases, J lost 3 bases, and 12 bases stayed unmatched. Here the sequenced sample was CD8+ T cells from blood, taken after autologous CMV-specific T cell therapy. The chain is built from TRBV19 and TRBJ2-3, with 7 bases fitting TRBD1. This TCR derives from a human patient who had received a solid organ transplant and had CMV disease. The graft donor may have given rise to some T cells. CDR3 DNA: TGTGCCAGTAGCGGCCGGGGACAGATAGTGACAGATACGCAGTATTTT. Translated: CASSGRGQIVTDTQYF.